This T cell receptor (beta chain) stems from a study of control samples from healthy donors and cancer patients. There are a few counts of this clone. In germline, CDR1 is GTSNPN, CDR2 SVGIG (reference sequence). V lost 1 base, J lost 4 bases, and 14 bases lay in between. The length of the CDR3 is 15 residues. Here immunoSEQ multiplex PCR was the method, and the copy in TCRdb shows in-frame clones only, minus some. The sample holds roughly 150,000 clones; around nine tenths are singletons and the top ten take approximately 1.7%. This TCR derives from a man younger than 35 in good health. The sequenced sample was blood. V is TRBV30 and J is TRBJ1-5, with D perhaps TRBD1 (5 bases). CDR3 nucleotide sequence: TGTGCCTGGAGTGGAGGGGAGGGAGGGAATCAGCCCCAGCATTTT. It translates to CAWSGGEGGNQPQHF.